The rows below give T cell receptor beta chains drawn from one sample of a study of T cells in localized non-small cell lung cancer. Assay used: immunoSEQ multiplex PCR; TCRdb lists only in-frame clones, some missing. The sample records about 41,000 clones, 83% being singletons. The input for sequencing was PBMCs, taken before any cancer treatment. The receptor set was obtained from a man aged 35 to 70 with stage II lung adenocarcinoma. The CDR3 runs from the conserved cysteine through the conserved F or W. The D gene is left open where the match is weak. Not all rows give a size; the values are once, few, many and, for expanded clones, a class.

d_call: .
j_call: TRBJ2-3
v_call: TRBV11-2
clone_size: .
cdr3_nt: TGTGCCAGCAGCCTCCTATCAACTAGCACAGATACGCAGTATTTT
cdr3_aa: CASSLLSTSTDTQYF

d_call: TRBD1
j_call: TRBJ1-1
v_call: TRBV14
clone_size: .
cdr3_nt: TGTGCCAGCAGCACCGACAGGGGGCTCGGGAACACTGAAGCTTTCTTT
cdr3_aa: CASSTDRGLGNTEAFF

d_call: .
j_call: TRBJ2-1
v_call: TRBV27
clone_size: .
cdr3_nt: TGTGCCAGCAGTAAGTGGGGAGCAGACAATGAGCAGTTCTTC
cdr3_aa: CASSKWGADNEQFF

d_call: .
j_call: TRBJ2-3
v_call: TRBV10-3
clone_size: once
cdr3_nt: TGTGCCATCAGGGACACCGTTGCAGGAGATACGCAGTATTTT
cdr3_aa: CAIRDTVAGDTQYF

d_call: .
j_call: TRBJ2-7
v_call: TRBV5-1
clone_size: .
cdr3_nt: TGCGCCAGCAGCTTGGCCCTAGACTACGAGCAGTACTTC
cdr3_aa: CASSLALDYEQYF

d_call: TRBD1
j_call: TRBJ1-2
v_call: TRBV19
clone_size: .
cdr3_nt: TGTGCCAGTAGCCCGGGACAGACCTATGGCTACACCTTC
cdr3_aa: CASSPGQTYGYTF

d_call: TRBD2
j_call: TRBJ2-1
v_call: TRBV27
clone_size: few
cdr3_nt: TGTGCCCCCCGACTTAGGGCGGGAGCTTTCTACAATGAGCAGTTCTTC
cdr3_aa: CAPRLRAGAFYNEQFF

d_call: TRBD1
j_call: TRBJ1-1
v_call: TRBV2
clone_size: .
cdr3_nt: TGTGCCAGCAGAGAGCTCAGGGGGCGCGGGACTGAAGCTTTCTTT
cdr3_aa: CASRELRGRGTEAFF

d_call: TRBD2
j_call: TRBJ2-3
v_call: TRBV9
clone_size: .
cdr3_nt: TGTGCCAGCAGCGCCGGGACTAGCGTATGGGTGGATACGCAGTATTTT
cdr3_aa: CASSAGTSVWVDTQYF

d_call: TRBD1
j_call: TRBJ1-2
v_call: TRBV25-1
clone_size: .
cdr3_nt: TGTGCCAGCAGTGACCCGGACAGGGTTTTAGGCTACACCTTC
cdr3_aa: CASSDPDRVLGYTF

d_call: TRBD1
j_call: TRBJ2-6
v_call: TRBV5-5
clone_size: .
cdr3_nt: TGTGCCAGCAGCCTGACCGGGACAGGAGCCTCTGGGGCCAACGTCCTGACTTTC
cdr3_aa: CASSLTGTGASGANVLTF

d_call: TRBD2
j_call: TRBJ2-3
v_call: TRBV5-1
clone_size: once
cdr3_nt: TGCGCCAGCAGCACGGGGGGGCGGAGCACAGATACGCAGTATTTT
cdr3_aa: CASSTGGRSTDTQYF

d_call: TRBD1
j_call: TRBJ1-2
v_call: TRBV30
clone_size: .
cdr3_nt: TGTGCCTGGGAGAGACAGGGGGCCTATGGCTACACCTTC
cdr3_aa: CAWERQGAYGYTF

d_call: TRBD2
j_call: TRBJ2-5
v_call: TRBV11-2
clone_size: .
cdr3_nt: TGTGCCAGCAGCCTCGGGACTAGCGGGAACCAAGAGACCCAGTACTTC
cdr3_aa: CASSLGTSGNQETQYF

d_call: .
j_call: TRBJ1-2
v_call: TRBV6-1
clone_size: .
cdr3_nt: TGTGCCAGCAGTGAAGTAGGTCGGGGCTACACCTTC
cdr3_aa: CASSEVGRGYTF

d_call: TRBD2
j_call: TRBJ2-7
v_call: TRBV10-3
clone_size: .
cdr3_nt: TGTGCCATCAGTGAGGGGCGCGGGGGGAAGCTTTACGAGCAGTACTTC
cdr3_aa: CAISEGRGGKLYEQYF

d_call: .
j_call: TRBJ1-1
v_call: TRBV28
clone_size: .
cdr3_nt: TGTGCCAGCACCTGGGGCAGAATAACTGAAGCTTTCTTT
cdr3_aa: CASTWGRITEAFF

d_call: .
j_call: TRBJ1-4
v_call: TRBV19
clone_size: .
cdr3_nt: TGTGCCAGTAGTATCTTGGGGCGTGGTGAAAAACTGTTTTTT
cdr3_aa: CASSILGRGEKLFF

d_call: .
j_call: TRBJ2-3
v_call: TRBV12-5
clone_size: few
cdr3_nt: TGTGCTAGTGGTTTGGTACCGGACGGACGGGCCATCACAGATACGCAGTATTTT
cdr3_aa: CASGLVPDGRAITDTQYF